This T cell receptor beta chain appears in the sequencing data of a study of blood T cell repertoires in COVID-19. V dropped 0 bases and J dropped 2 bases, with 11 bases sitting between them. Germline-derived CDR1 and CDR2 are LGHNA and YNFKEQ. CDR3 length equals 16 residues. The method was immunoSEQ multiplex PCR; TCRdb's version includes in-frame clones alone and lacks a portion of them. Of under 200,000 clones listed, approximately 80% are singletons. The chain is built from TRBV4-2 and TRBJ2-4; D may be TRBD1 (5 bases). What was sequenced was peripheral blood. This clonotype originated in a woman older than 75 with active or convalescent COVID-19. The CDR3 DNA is TGTGCCAGCAGCCAAGATGAGACAGCTCCCAAAAACATTCAGTACTTC. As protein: CASSQDETAPKNIQYF.